The rows below give T cell receptor beta chains drawn from one sample of a study of CD8 T cells in ankylosing spondylitis. TCRdb independently ran MiXCR on the 5' RACE reads; one entry per CDR3 protein. This sample has approximately 250,000 distinct CDR3 sequences; roughly 25% occur once, and the top ten carry approximately 0.61%. Sequencing was carried out using blood, either unsorted or a sorted T cell fraction (not recorded which). The receptors stem from a male donor with ankylosing spondylitis or in good health (not recorded which). The CDR3 runs from the conserved cysteine through the conserved F or W. Fields, in order: clone size, D gene, J gene, V gene, CDR3 protein, CDR3 DNA. The D gene is left open where the match is weak. Some rows mark clone size as missing; the rest say once, few, many or name a class of expanded clone.

size: -; D: -; J: TRBJ2-5; V: TRBV6-4; CDR3: CASRVSGAEETQYF; DNA: TGTGCCAGCCGAGTGAGTGGAGCGGAAGAGACCCAGTACTTC
size: -; D: -; J: TRBJ2-5; V: TRBV6-1; CDR3: CASSSLGGRETQYF; DNA: TGTGCCAGCAGCTCCCTTGGGGGGCGAGAGACCCAGTACTTC
size: many; D: -; J: TRBJ2-5; V: TRBV12-3/TRBV12-4; CDR3: CASSLSGGRETQYF; DNA: TGTGCCAGCAGTTTGAGTGGGGGCCGAGAGACCCAGTACTTC
size: few; D: -; J: TRBJ2-7; V: TRBV3-1; CDR3: CASSQARMSSYEQYF; DNA: TGTGCCAGCAGCCAAGCACGGATGAGCTCCTACGAGCAGTACTTC
size: -; D: -; J: TRBJ2-5; V: TRBV4-2; CDR3: CASSQALPGAQRTQYF; DNA: TGTGCCAGCAGCCAAGCTCTTCCGGGGGCCCAAAGGACCCAGTACTTC
size: many; D: TRBD2; J: TRBJ2-3; V: TRBV7-8; CDR3: CASSLRTSGGPTDTQYF; DNA: TGTGCCAGCAGCCTCCGGACTAGCGGGGGGCCCACAGATACGCAGTATTTT
size: -; D: -; J: TRBJ2-7; V: TRBV6-2/TRBV6-3; CDR3: CASSYGPLYEQYF; DNA: TGTGCCAGCAGTTATGGGCCCTTGTACGAGCAGTACTTC
size: many; D: -; J: TRBJ1-2; V: TRBV7-9; CDR3: CASSLDLANYGYTF; DNA: TGTGCCAGCAGCTTAGACTTGGCTAACTATGGCTACACCTTC
size: -; D: -; J: TRBJ2-7; V: TRBV7-2; CDR3: CASSLEFSSYEQYF; DNA: TGTGCCAGCAGCTTAGAGTTCAGCTCCTACGAGCAGTACTTC
size: -; D: -; J: TRBJ2-3; V: TRBV7-8; CDR3: CASSPRWVRDPDTQYF; DNA: TGTGCCAGCAGCCCACGATGGGTCCGCGATCCAGATACGCAGTATTTT
size: once; D: -; J: TRBJ1-1; V: TRBV9; CDR3: CASSGPWGDSEAFF; DNA: TGTGCCAGCAGCGGACCGTGGGGGGACTCTGAAGCTTTCTTT
size: many; D: -; J: TRBJ1-2; V: TRBV10-3; CDR3: CAISETPGHRSGYTF; DNA: TGTGCCATCAGTGAAACACCGGGACATCGGTCCGGCTACACCTTC
size: many; D: -; J: TRBJ2-2; V: TRBV28; CDR3: CASSLSGVGELFF; DNA: TGTGCCAGCAGTTTATCGGGGGTCGGGGAGCTGTTTTTT
size: many; D: TRBD1; J: TRBJ2-1; V: TRBV29-1; CDR3: CSVGDRGRYNEQFF; DNA: TGCAGCGTTGGGGACAGGGGTAGGTACAATGAGCAGTTCTTC
size: many; D: -; J: TRBJ1-2; V: TRBV15; CDR3: CATSLPGSEYGYTF; DNA: TGTGCCACCAGCCTCCCGGGCAGCGAATATGGCTACACCTTC
size: many; D: -; J: TRBJ1-1; V: TRBV12-3/TRBV12-4; CDR3: CASKPARWGAFF; DNA: TGTGCCAGCAAACCCGCCCGATGGGGAGCTTTCTTT
size: many; D: TRBD1; J: TRBJ1-6; V: TRBV6-5; CDR3: CASSYQGTGRNSPLHF; DNA: TGTGCCAGCAGTTACCAAGGGACAGGGAGGAATTCACCCCTCCACTTT
size: -; D: -; J: TRBJ1-1; V: TRBV20-1; CDR3: CSARVGRVGF; DNA: TGCAGTGCTAGAGTAGGCCGAGTGGGATTT
size: -; D: -; J: TRBJ2-3; V: TRBV10-1; CDR3: CASSERQPTDTQYF; DNA: TGCGCCAGCAGTGAGCGGCAGCCCACAGATACGCAGTATTTT
size: few; D: -; J: TRBJ1-5; V: TRBV20-1; CDR3: CSAGRAGLDSNQPQHF; DNA: TGCAGTGCTGGAAGAGCTGGCCTTGATAGCAATCAGCCCCAGCATTTT
size: many; D: -; J: TRBJ2-3; V: TRBV5-1; CDR3: CASSLVASGTDTQYF; DNA: TGCGCCAGCAGCTTGGTGGCTAGCGGCACAGATACGCAGTATTTT
size: -; D: -; J: TRBJ2-2; V: TRBV12-3/TRBV12-4; CDR3: CASSTDANTGELFF; DNA: TGTGCCAGCAGTACAGACGCGAACACCGGGGAGCTGTTTTTT
size: many; D: -; J: TRBJ2-7; V: TRBV4-1; CDR3: CASSQFGVRGEQYF; DNA: TGCGCCAGCAGCCAGTTCGGGGTAAGAGGGGAGCAGTACTTC
size: few; D: -; J: TRBJ2-5; V: TRBV29-1; CDR3: CSVDLVQETQYF; DNA: TGCAGCGTTGACCTAGTTCAAGAGACCCAGTACTTC
size: -; D: TRBD2; J: TRBJ2-3; V: TRBV5-6; CDR3: CASSLATSGARDTQYF; DNA: TGTGCCAGCAGCTTGGCGACTAGCGGCGCTCGGGATACGCAGTATTTT
size: many; D: TRBD1; J: TRBJ1-1; V: TRBV3-1; CDR3: CASRRQGDTEAFF; DNA: TGTGCCAGCAGGCGACAGGGGGATACTGAAGCTTTCTTT
size: -; D: -; J: TRBJ2-2; V: TRBV12-3/TRBV12-4; CDR3: CASSLTQVITGELFF; DNA: TGTGCCAGCAGTTTAACCCAGGTTATTACCGGGGAGCTGTTTTTT
size: -; D: -; J: TRBJ2-3; V: TRBV29-1; CDR3: CSARRTNEDF; DNA: TGCAGCGCAAGACGTACTAACGAGGATTTT
size: many; D: TRBD1; J: TRBJ1-1; V: TRBV28; CDR3: CASSRGTGWRITEAFF; DNA: TGTGCCAGCAGCCGCGGGACAGGGTGGAGGATCACTGAAGCTTTCTTT
size: few; D: TRBD1; J: TRBJ1-2; V: TRBV20-1; CDR3: CSARDQGTGVGAGYTF; DNA: TGCAGTGCTAGAGATCAAGGGACAGGGGTAGGAGCTGGCTACACCTTC
size: many; D: -; J: TRBJ2-5; V: TRBV20-1; CDR3: CSARDGGKETQYF; DNA: TGCAGTGCTAGAGATGGAGGGAAAGAGACCCAGTACTTC
size: -; D: -; J: TRBJ1-6; V: TRBV6-1; CDR3: CASTGQPADSPLHF; DNA: TGTGCCAGCACCGGACAGCCGGCGGATTCACCCCTCCACTTT
size: many; D: -; J: TRBJ2-5; V: TRBV27; CDR3: CASRRGGKGETQYF; DNA: TGTGCCAGCAGAAGAGGCGGGAAAGGGGAGACCCAGTACTTC
size: -; D: -; J: TRBJ1-2; V: TRBV20-1; CDR3: CSAGVGNYGYTF; DNA: TGCAGTGCGGGAGTTGGTAACTATGGCTACACCTTC
size: -; D: -; J: TRBJ2-1; V: TRBV20-1; CDR3: CSAGQQGYNEQFF; DNA: TGCAGTGCTGGCCAACAGGGTTACAATGAGCAGTTCTTC
size: many; D: -; J: TRBJ2-1; V: TRBV12-3/TRBV12-4; CDR3: CASSQDSPSYNEQFF; DNA: TGTGCCAGCAGTCAGGACAGCCCCTCCTACAATGAGCAGTTCTTC
size: few; D: TRBD1; J: TRBJ2-5; V: TRBV20-1; CDR3: CSAVSRDRETQYF; DNA: TGCAGTGCCGTATCTCGGGACAGAGAGACCCAGTACTTC
size: few; D: -; J: TRBJ2-5; V: TRBV6-1; CDR3: CASREGSSETQYF; DNA: TGTGCCAGCAGGGAAGGGAGCAGTGAGACCCAGTACTTC
size: many; D: TRBD1; J: TRBJ1-6; V: TRBV5-1; CDR3: CASSLVEGAYSPLHF; DNA: TGCGCCAGCAGCTTGGTGGAGGGGGCGTATTCACCCCTCCACTTT
size: -; D: TRBD2; J: TRBJ2-7; V: TRBV12-3/TRBV12-4; CDR3: CASSPGGAGEQYF; DNA: TGTGCCAGCAGCCCGGGGGGGGCGGGAGAGCAGTACTTC